The source of this T cell receptor (beta chain) is a study of blood T cell repertoires in COVID-19. This clone was picked up a small number of times. In Seattle, patients joined the study during active infection and were tracked longitudinally. The protocol was immunoSEQ multiplex PCR, while the TCRdb copy is restricted to in-frame clones and leaves out a portion. The table lists approximately 440,000 clones, 70% to 90% of them singletons, with 10% to 15% in the top ten. The V segment lost 6 bases and the J segment 6 bases; nucleotides outside the gene matches: 14. Germline V gene sequence: CDR1 MDHEN, CDR2 SYDVKM. CDR3 length: 15 amino acids.

This TCR was sampled from a woman in her 50s with COVID-19, enrolled during active disease. V usage is TRBV28 and J usage is TRBJ2-7; TRBD1 aligns across 7 bases. Source material: peripheral blood. Here the CDR3 DNA reads TGTGCCAGCAGCCGCCAGAGGGGGCTCAGCGGCGAGCAGTACTTC. Its translation: CASSRQRGLSGEQYF.